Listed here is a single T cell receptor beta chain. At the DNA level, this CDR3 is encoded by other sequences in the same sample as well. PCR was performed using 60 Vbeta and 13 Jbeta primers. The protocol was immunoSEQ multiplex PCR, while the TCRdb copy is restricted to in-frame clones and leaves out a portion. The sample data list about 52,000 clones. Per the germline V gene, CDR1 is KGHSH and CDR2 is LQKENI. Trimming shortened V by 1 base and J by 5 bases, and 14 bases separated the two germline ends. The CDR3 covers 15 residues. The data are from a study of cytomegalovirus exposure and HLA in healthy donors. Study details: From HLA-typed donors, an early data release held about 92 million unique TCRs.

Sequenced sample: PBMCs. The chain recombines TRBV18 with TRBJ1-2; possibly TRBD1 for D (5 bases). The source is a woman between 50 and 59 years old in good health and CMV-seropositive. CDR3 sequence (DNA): TGTGCCAGCTCACCACTTCTAGGGGCTGAATATGGCTACACCTTC. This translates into CASSPLLGAEYGYTF.